Listed below are T cell receptor beta chains from one sample, sequenced in a study of tumor-infiltrating lymphocytes in oesophageal squamous cell carcinoma. TCRdb itself ran the PCR reads through MiXCR, one entry per CDR3 protein. The profile shows some 17,000 distinct CDR3 sequences, less than 50% of them singletons. What was sequenced was normal esophageal tissue next to the tumor. These TCRs come from a female donor with esophageal squamous cell carcinoma. CDR3s include the opening cysteine and the closing phenylalanine or tryptophan. A D gene is named only where the DNA matches it firmly. Clone size is stated in some rows and not others, as once, few, many or a class when expanded.

j_call v_call d_call clone_size cdr3_nt cdr3_aa
TRBJ2-2 TRBV7-6 TRBD2 NA TGTGCCAGCAGCTTAGGGACTAGCGGGAACACCGGGGAGCTGTTTTTT CASSLGTSGNTGELFF
TRBJ2-1 TRBV5-4 NA many TGTGCCAGCAGCTTTCTAGACAATGAGCAGTTCTTC CASSFLDNEQFF
TRBJ1-6 TRBV5-1 NA NA TGCGCCAGCAGCTTGAGGGGGGATTCACCCCTCCACTTT CASSLRGDSPLHF
TRBJ2-7 TRBV12-3/TRBV12-4 NA NA TGTGCCAGCAGTCTCCGGGACCTTACGGACGAGCAGTACTTC CASSLRDLTDEQYF
TRBJ2-5 TRBV20-1 NA few TGCAGTGCCGGAGGGGGAAAAAAACGAGAGACCCAGTACTTC CSAGGGKKRETQYF
TRBJ2-3 TRBV28 TRBD2 NA TGTGCCAGCACCCAGCTAGCGGGGGCTAGCACAGATACGCAGTATTTT CASTQLAGASTDTQYF
TRBJ1-2 TRBV6-1 NA NA TGTGCCAGCCGCAGGGGCGCAAACTATGGCTACACCTTC CASRRGANYGYTF
TRBJ2-5 TRBV7-4 NA NA TGTGCCAGCAGCTCCTGGACGGGGCCGGAGACCCAGTACTTC CASSSWTGPETQYF
TRBJ2-1 TRBV7-3 TRBD2 NA TGTGCCAGCAGCCCAGCCGGGACTAGCAGGTACAATGAGCAGTTCTTC CASSPAGTSRYNEQFF
TRBJ1-1 TRBV5-8 TRBD1 NA TGTGCCAGCAGCTTCCGACAGGGGAGGACTGAAGCTTTCTTT CASSFRQGRTEAFF
TRBJ1-2 TRBV6-1 NA NA TGTGCCAGCAGTCCCCGGGACCCTTCTGTTTCTGGCTACACCTTC CASSPRDPSVSGYTF
TRBJ2-7 TRBV11-2 TRBD1 many TGTGCCAGCAGCGCCGACAGGGTGGGCGAGCAGTACTTC CASSADRVGEQYF
TRBJ2-3 TRBV5-4 NA NA TGTGCCAGCAGCTTCGAGGGGTTAGATACGCAGTATTTT CASSFEGLDTQYF
TRBJ2-5 TRBV7-2 NA NA TGTGCCAGCAGCCCCATGCGGGAGACCCAGTACTTC CASSPMRETQYF
TRBJ2-7 TRBV6-2/TRBV6-3 NA NA TGTGCCAGCAGGGGGCCCTACGAGCAGTACTTC CASRGPYEQYF
TRBJ2-5 TRBV29-1 NA few TGCAGCGTTAGAGAGGGCGGGGAGACCCAGTACTTC CSVREGGETQYF
TRBJ2-1 TRBV7-1 NA NA TGTGCCAGCAGCACTAGGGGGGGTAGGGATGAGCAGTTCTTC CASSTRGGRDEQFF
TRBJ2-5 TRBV7-8 NA few TGTGCCAGCAGCTTCCGGGAAAACCAAGAGACCCAGTACTTC CASSFRENQETQYF
TRBJ1-2 TRBV20-1 TRBD1 NA TGCAGTGCTAGAGGGACAGGGGGCGATGGCTACACCTTC CSARGTGGDGYTF
TRBJ2-1 TRBV7-6 NA NA TGTGCCAGCAGCTTTCACGGTCCCTCCTACGAGCAGTTCTTC CASSFHGPSYEQFF
TRBJ2-1 TRBV10-3 NA NA TGTGCCATCAGTGAAGGTGTCCAGAAGCAGTTCTTC CAISEGVQKQFF
TRBJ2-2 TRBV27 NA NA TGTGCCAGCAGTTTGCGGCTTCGGGGCGGGGAGCTGTTTTTT CASSLRLRGGELFF
TRBJ2-3 TRBV10-3 TRBD2 NA TGTGCCATCAGACCGGGACTAGCGGGTGGAGGGCTAGCAGATACGCAGTATTTT CAIRPGLAGGGLADTQYF
TRBJ2-2 TRBV9 NA NA TGTGCCAGCAGCGTAGGGCCAGGGCGCGGGGAGCTGTTTTTT CASSVGPGRGELFF